The table lists the clone carrying this T cell receptor (beta chain) with a few counts. What it recognizes is unknown. Combining a sample-barcoded 5' primer with a J-beta primer mix, a second PCR ran for roughly 6 to 12 cycles. A template-switch adaptor that had 12 random nucleotides put a tag on each cDNA molecule. One entry per CDR3 protein, called by TCRdb with MiXCR from the 5' RACE reads. This sample carries about 760,000 distinct CDR3 sequences, just over 55% of them seen once, and the ten largest clones take around a quarter. The data were obtained in a study of blood T cells in healthy people across ages. Study-level findings and limits: With age, beta diversity per million T cells declined roughly linearly, significantly by 35 to 40.

The sequence came from a man in his forties or fifties in good health. The sequencing sample was made of blood.

The CDR3 reads CASSRQQKNEKLFF. DNA for the CDR3: TGTGCCAGCAGCCGACAGCAGAAAAATGAAAAACTGTTTTTT. This sequence joins TRBV6-6 and TRBJ1-4; D is perhaps TRBD1 (5 bases). CDR1 is MNHNY and CDR2 is SVGAGI in the germline V gene (reference sequence). V was cut by 6 bases and J by 5 bases, with 13 bases left in between. There are 14 residues in the CDR3.